Each of the 17 T cell receptor beta chains below was sequenced from the same sample in a study of T cells after yellow fever vaccination. TCRdb re-called the 5' RACE reads through MiXCR, storing one row per CDR3 protein. The table shows a few hundred thousand distinct CDR3 sequences, with 3.6% occurring only once. Here the sequenced sample was PBMCs, taken 15 days after the yellow fever booster vaccination. The receptors derive from a man aged 18 to 29 who received the YFV17D yellow fever vaccine.

This clonotype was counted ten times or more. This chain links TRBV7-7 with TRBJ2-5; 8 nucleotides agree with TRBD2. This CDR3 is 15 amino acids long. From germline, CDR1 is SSHAT and CDR2 FNYEAQ (reference sequence). V dropped 1 base and J dropped 2; count of bases not matched to a gene: 3. CDR3 protein: CASSLGIAGQETQYF. CDR3 bases: TGTGCCAGCAGCTTAGGGATAGCGGGACAAGAGACCCAGTACTTC.

This clonotype was found a few times. The chain carries TRBV10-3 and TRBJ1-2; no reliable D call. The CDR3 is 14 amino acids. Looked up from germline, CDR1 is ENHRY and CDR2 is SYGVKD. V was shortened by 6 bases and J by 4 bases, with 15 bases between the two germline ends. This CDR3 is CAIRAVGGRYGYTF. CDR3 bases: TGTGCCATCAGAGCCGTAGGCGGGCGCTATGGCTACACCTTC.

This clonotype was detected only a few times. The chain recombines TRBV4-3 with TRBJ2-2; either TRBD1 or TRBD2 may fit D (5 bases each). The V gene lost 0 bases and the J gene lost 0 bases, with 14 bases spanning the gap. CDR1 is LGHNA and CDR2 is YSLEER in the germline V gene. This CDR3 has 18 residues. DNA of the CDR3: TGCGCCAGCAGCCAAGAAGGAATCGGGGCCACGAACACCGGGGAGCTGTTTTTT. Translation: CASSQEGIGATNTGELFF.

This clonotype has ten or more counts. The genes are TRBV5-1 and TRBJ1-2, with a weak D call TRBD1 (6 bases). The CDR3 contains 17 residues. CDR1 is SGHRS, CDR2 YFSETQ, per germline. V was cut by 4 bases and J by 5 bases, with 24 bases left in between. This CDR3 is CASSAPGQQDANYGYTF. The CDR3 coding sequence is TGCGCCAGCAGCGCCCCTGGACAGCAAGACGCCAATTATGGCTACACCTTC.

This clonotype was recorded many times. This sequence joins TRBV29-1 and TRBJ2-5, with unresolved D. Trimming removed 4 bases from V and 2 bases from J, with 23 bases in between. The CDR3 consists of 17 residues. Germline V gives CDR1 SQVTM, CDR2 ANQGSEA. CDR3 amino acids: CSVAQQWAKPVQETQYF. CDR3 DNA sequence: TGCAGCGTTGCCCAACAGTGGGCGAAGCCCGTTCAAGAGACCCAGTACTTC.

In this sample, this clonotype turned up many times. The V and J genes are TRBV28 and TRBJ2-7; maybe TRBD2 (5 bases). Germline V gene lookup returns CDR1 MDHEN and CDR2 SYDVKM. CDR3 size: 13 residues. The germline V and J ends were trimmed by 5 bases and 10 bases, with 18 bases remaining between them. In nucleotides, the CDR3 is TGTGCCAGCAGTGACCAAAGTTGGACTGTTCAGTACGTC. It codes for CASSDQSWTVQYV.

This clonotype was recorded at least ten times. The rearrangement uses TRBV20-1 and TRBJ2-7; no clear D gene. With 0 bases removed from V and 2 bases from J, the gap between germline ends came to 14 bases. The CDR3 is made up of 15 amino acids. Germline values: CDR1 DFQATT, CDR2 SNEGSKA (reference sequence). DNA for the CDR3: TGCAGTGCTAGAGATGGGATGCTTATTCCCTACGAGCAGTACTTC. It encodes CSARDGMLIPYEQYF.

This clonotype was found many times. The CDR3 DNA reads TGCGCCAGCAGCCCCGAAAGAGGGAGTAAGCAGTACTTC. Translated: CASSPERGSKQYF. The chain couples TRBV4-3 to TRBJ2-7; TRBD2 is a possible D gene (5 bases). V lost 4 bases and J 8 bases, leaving 15 bases between the germline ends. Germline loops: CDR1 LGHNA, CDR2 YSLEER. This CDR3 has 13 amino acids.

This clonotype was found many times. The CDR3 DNA sequence: TGTGCCAGCAACCCCGGGGACGGGGGCCGGGCAGATACGCAGTATTTT. It codes for CASNPGDGGRADTQYF. The V and J genes are TRBV7-9 and TRBJ2-3; D tentatively reads TRBD1 or TRBD2 (6 bases each). Trimming took 7 bases from V and 4 from J, leaving 21 bases between them. CDR1 SEHNR and CDR2 FQNEAQ come from the germline V gene (reference sequence). CDR3 length: 16 amino acids.

This clonotype appeared many times. The rearrangement joins TRBV20-1 to TRBJ2-1; a weak D match, TRBD2 (5 bases). CDR1 and CDR2 from the germline V gene are DFQATT and SNEGSKA (reference sequence). The CDR3 sequence is 11 residues long. V was trimmed by 6 bases and J by 6 bases, leaving 9 bases between them. The CDR3 here is CSAKRANEQFF. The CDR3 bases are TGCAGTGCCAAGAGGGCCAATGAGCAGTTCTTC.

This clonotype was seen at least ten times. The V call is TRBV14, the J call TRBJ1-1; D is ambiguous. The CDR3 is made up of 12 amino acids. Trimming removed 4 bases from V and 2 bases from J, with 5 bases in between. The germline V gene has CDR1 SGHDN and CDR2 FVKESK. This CDR3 reads CASSRPNTEAFF. Here the CDR3 DNA reads TGTGCCAGCAGCCGGCCCAACACTGAAGCTTTCTTT. Drawing the rest from reference TRBV14 and TRBJ1-1, the complete variable domain is EAGVTQFPSHSVIEKGQTVTLRCDPISGHDNLYWYRRVMGKEIKFLLHFVKESKQDESGMPNNRFLAERTGGTYSTLKVQPAELEDSGVYFCASSRPNTEAFFGQGTRLTVV.

In its sample, this clonotype was seen many times. The rearrangement joins TRBV15 to TRBJ2-3, with D uncertain. The CDR3 runs 14 residues. Trimming removed 0 bases at V and 0 bases at J, with 4 bases between. Germline CDR1 LNHNV, CDR2 YYDKDF (reference sequence). In nucleotides, the CDR3 is TGTGCCACCAGCAGAGAGGACAGCACAGATACGCAGTATTTT. It encodes CATSREDSTDTQYF.

This clonotype was detected ten times or more. The J gene is TRBJ2-2, the V gene TRBV20-1, with D unresolved. This CDR3 has 14 residues. Germline CDR1 is DFQATT and CDR2 is SNEGSKA (reference sequence). V lost 6 bases to trimming and J lost 6 bases, with 17 bases between them. The CDR3 region has the DNA TGCAGTGCCCCAAATAGAAAGTCAGCCGGGGAGCTGTTTTTT. Its protein is CSAPNRKSAGELFF.

This clonotype was counted many times. V and J are TRBV19 and TRBJ1-1; D remains ambiguous. Germline lookup yields CDR1 LNHDA and CDR2 SQIVND (reference sequence). Trimming cost V 3 bases and J 0 bases, with 5 bases left between them. The CDR3 sequence is 13 residues long. The CDR3 loop reads CASSIRMNTEAFF. CDR3 coding DNA: TGTGCCAGTAGTATCAGGATGAACACTGAAGCTTTCTTT.

The genes are TRBV6-5 and TRBJ1-3; D is possibly TRBD1 (6 bases). The length of the CDR3 is 14 residues. Germline CDR1 and CDR2: MNHEY and SVGAGI. The V end lost 5 bases, the J end lost 0 bases, and 8 bases lay between the germline ends. DNA for the CDR3: TGTGCCAGCAGTAGGGGGATCTCTGGAAACACCATATATTTT. This translates into CASSRGISGNTIYF.

This clonotype was observed at least ten times. The chain recombines TRBV5-1 with TRBJ2-1; 8 nucleotides match TRBD1. V shed 4 bases, J shed 8 bases, and the junction held 5 bases outside the gene matches. Per the germline V gene, CDR1 is SGHRS and CDR2 is YFSETQ. This CDR3 has 13 amino acids. The CDR3 bases are TGCGCCAGCAGCCCCGGACAGGGCGATGAGCAGTTCTTC. Translating gives CASSPGQGDEQFF.

Only a few counts were recorded for this clonotype. The J gene is TRBJ2-1, the V gene TRBV5-4; tentative D call: TRBD1 (7 bases). The CDR3 contains 17 residues. Trimming left V 5 bases short and J 0 bases short, with 18 bases between. The germline V gene has CDR1 SGHNT and CDR2 YYREEE (reference sequence). CDR3 in amino acids: CASSIGGGTYSYNEQFF. CDR3 DNA sequence: TGTGCCAGCAGTATTGGAGGGGGCACCTACTCCTACAATGAGCAGTTCTTC.